The clone carrying this TCR beta chain has only a few counts. What it binds is not known. The data originate from a study of vaccination effects on CD4 cells after COVID-19. About the study: Both of the two convalescent patients gave a sample, one 16 days and one a week before vaccination.

Measured with immunoSEQ multiplex PCR; TCRdb has only the in-frame clones, and not every one. Counted here are some 56,000 clones, around three quarters occurring once; the ten biggest clones make up 5.5%. Per the germline V gene, CDR1 is SQVTM and CDR2 is ANQGSEA. This CDR3 has 15 residues. J was trimmed by 0 bases and V by 4 bases; bases with no gene match: 9. Expansion with viral peptide pools was applied to antigen-specific CD4+ T cells by the ViraFEST assay prior to sequencing. Isolation of CD4+ T cells took place after nine to ten days of culture. Documented for the person is a PCR-confirmed SARS-CoV-2 infection occurring between March and December 2020. Researchers assigned an HIV-1 Nef peptide pool to the negative control culture.

The sample in question was CD4+ T cells from PBMCs cultured with HIV peptides, obtained before COVID-19 vaccination. Noted subset: HIV-1 Nef peptide pool negative control/reference culture. The source is a human donor who had a prior SARS-CoV-2 infection. The genes are TRBV29-1 and TRBJ2-7; TRBD2 aligns across 7 bases. CDR3 nucleotide sequence: TGCAGCGTTGGGACGCTAGCGGAGTTCTCCTACGAGCAGTACTTC. Translated: CSVGTLAEFSYEQYF.